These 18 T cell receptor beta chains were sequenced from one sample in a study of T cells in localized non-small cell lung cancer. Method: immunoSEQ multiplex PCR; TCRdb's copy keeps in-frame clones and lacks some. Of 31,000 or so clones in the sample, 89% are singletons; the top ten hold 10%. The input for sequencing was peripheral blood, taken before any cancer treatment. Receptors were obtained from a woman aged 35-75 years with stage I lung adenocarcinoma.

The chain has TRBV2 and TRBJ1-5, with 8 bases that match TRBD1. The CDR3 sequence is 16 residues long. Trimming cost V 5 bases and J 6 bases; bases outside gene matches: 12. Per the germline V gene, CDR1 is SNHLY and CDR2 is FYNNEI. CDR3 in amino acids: CASSPLGQGARQPQHF. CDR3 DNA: TGTGCCAGCAGTCCCCTTGGGCAGGGGGCTCGTCAGCCCCAGCATTTT.

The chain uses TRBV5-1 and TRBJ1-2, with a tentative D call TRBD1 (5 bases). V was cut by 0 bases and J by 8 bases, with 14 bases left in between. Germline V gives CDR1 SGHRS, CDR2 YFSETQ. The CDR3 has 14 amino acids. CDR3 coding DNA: TGCGCCAGCAGCTTGGCTGGGGCTGCAGAGGGCTACACCTTC. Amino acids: CASSLAGAAEGYTF.

CDR3 in amino acids: CASTLQGASQETQYF. The CDR3 coding sequence is TGTGCCAGCACCCTGCAGGGGGCTAGCCAAGAGACCCAGTACTTC. The V gene is TRBV2, the J gene TRBJ2-5; TRBD1 matches 8 bases. After removal of 7 bases from V and 1 base from J, the junction contained 8 bases not matched to a gene. Germline-derived CDR1 and CDR2 are SNHLY and FYNNEI. The CDR3 length is 15 residues. Full variable domain (remainder filled in from reference TRBV2 and TRBJ2-5): EPEVTQTPSHQVTQMGQEVILRCVPISNHLYFYWYRQILGQKVEFLVSFYNNEISEKSEIFDDQFSVERPDGSNFTLKIRSTKLEDSAMYFCASTLQGASQETQYFGPGTRLLVL.

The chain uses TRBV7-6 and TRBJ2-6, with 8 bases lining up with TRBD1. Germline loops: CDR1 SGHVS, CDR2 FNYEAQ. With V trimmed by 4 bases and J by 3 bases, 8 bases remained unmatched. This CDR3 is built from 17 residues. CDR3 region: CASSSDRVLGGANVLTF. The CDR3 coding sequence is TGTGCCAGCAGCTCGGACAGGGTATTAGGTGGGGCCAACGTCCTGACTTTC. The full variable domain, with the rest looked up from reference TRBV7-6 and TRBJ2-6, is GAGVSQSPRYKVTKRGQDVALRCDPISGHVSLYWYRQALGQGPEFLTYFNYEAQQDKSGLPNDRFSAERPEGSISTLTIQRTEQRDSAMYRCASSSDRVLGGANVLTFGAGSRLTVL.

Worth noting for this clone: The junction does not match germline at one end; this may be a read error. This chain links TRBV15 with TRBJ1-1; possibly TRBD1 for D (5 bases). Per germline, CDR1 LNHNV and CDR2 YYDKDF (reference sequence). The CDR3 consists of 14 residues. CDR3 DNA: TGTGCCACCAGCAGAGAACGACAGAACCCTGAAGCTTTCTTT. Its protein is CATSRERQNPEAFF.

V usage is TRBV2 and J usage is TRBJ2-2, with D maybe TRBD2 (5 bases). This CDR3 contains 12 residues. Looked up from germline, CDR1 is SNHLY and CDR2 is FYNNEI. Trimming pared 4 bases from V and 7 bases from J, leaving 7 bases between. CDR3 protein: CASSARGGELFF. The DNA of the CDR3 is TGTGCCAGCAGTGCTCGGGGCGGGGAGCTGTTTTTT.

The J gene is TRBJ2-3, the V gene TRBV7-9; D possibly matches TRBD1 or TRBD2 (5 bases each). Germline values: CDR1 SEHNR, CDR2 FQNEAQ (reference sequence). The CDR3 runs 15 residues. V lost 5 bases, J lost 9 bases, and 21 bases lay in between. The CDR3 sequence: CASSRGGREDGTQYF. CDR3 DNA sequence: TGTGCCAGCAGCCGTGGGGGTCGAGAAGATGGGACGCAGTATTTT. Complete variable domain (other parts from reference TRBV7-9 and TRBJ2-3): DTGVSQNPRHKITKRGQNVTFRCDPISEHNRLYWYRQTLGQGPEFLTYFQNEAQLEKSRLLSDRFSAERPKGSFSTLEIQRTEQGDSAMYLCASSRGGREDGTQYFGPGTRLTVL.

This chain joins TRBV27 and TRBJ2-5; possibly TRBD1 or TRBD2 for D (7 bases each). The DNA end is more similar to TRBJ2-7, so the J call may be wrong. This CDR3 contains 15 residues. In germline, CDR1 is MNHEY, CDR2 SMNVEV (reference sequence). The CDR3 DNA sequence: TGTGCCAGCAGTTATCAGGGGGGGAGGGTGTACGAGCAGTACTTC. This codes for CASSYQGGRVYEQYF.

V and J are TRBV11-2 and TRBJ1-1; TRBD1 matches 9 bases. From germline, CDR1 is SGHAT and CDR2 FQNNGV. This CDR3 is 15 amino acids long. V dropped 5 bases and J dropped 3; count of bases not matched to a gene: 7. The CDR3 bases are TGTGCCAGCAGCCCTACAGGGGGCGGATACACTGAAGCTTTCTTT. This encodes CASSPTGGGYTEAFF.

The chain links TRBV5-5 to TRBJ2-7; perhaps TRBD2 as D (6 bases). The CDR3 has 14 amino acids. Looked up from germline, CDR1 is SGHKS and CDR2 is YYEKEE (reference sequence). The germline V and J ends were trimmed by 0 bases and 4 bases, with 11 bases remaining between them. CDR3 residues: CASSLVDGGYEQYF. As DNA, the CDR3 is TGTGCCAGCAGCTTGGTGGACGGGGGATACGAGCAGTACTTC.

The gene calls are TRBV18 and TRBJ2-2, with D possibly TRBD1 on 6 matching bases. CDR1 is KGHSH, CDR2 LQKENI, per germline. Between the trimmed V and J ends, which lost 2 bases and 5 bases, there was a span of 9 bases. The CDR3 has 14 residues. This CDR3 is CASSPLQGTGELFF. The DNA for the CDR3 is TGTGCCAGCTCACCATTGCAGGGGACCGGGGAGCTGTTTTTT.

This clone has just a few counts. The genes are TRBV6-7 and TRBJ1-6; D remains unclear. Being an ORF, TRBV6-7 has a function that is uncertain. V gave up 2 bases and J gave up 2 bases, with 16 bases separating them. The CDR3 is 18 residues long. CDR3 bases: TGTGCCAGCAGTTACGGTCGGGGAGAGCGGACCTATAATTCACCCCTCCACTTT. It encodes CASSYGRGERTYNSPLHF.

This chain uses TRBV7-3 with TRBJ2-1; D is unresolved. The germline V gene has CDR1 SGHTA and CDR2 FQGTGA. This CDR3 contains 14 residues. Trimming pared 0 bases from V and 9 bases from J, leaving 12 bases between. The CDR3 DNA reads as TGTGCCAGCAGCTTAACATTTTCGGCTTCTGAGCAGTTCTTC. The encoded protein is CASSLTFSASEQFF.

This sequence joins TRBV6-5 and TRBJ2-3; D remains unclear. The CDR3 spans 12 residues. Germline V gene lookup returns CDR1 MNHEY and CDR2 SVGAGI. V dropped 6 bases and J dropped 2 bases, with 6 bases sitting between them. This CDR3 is CASRDHTDTQYF. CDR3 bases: TGTGCCAGCAGGGACCACACAGATACGCAGTATTTT.

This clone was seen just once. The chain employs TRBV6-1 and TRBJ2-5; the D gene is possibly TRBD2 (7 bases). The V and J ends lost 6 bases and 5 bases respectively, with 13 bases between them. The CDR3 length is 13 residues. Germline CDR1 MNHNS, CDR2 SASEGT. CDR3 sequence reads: CASRTEGGETQYF. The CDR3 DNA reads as TGTGCCAGCAGGACCGAGGGGGGGGAGACCCAGTACTTC.

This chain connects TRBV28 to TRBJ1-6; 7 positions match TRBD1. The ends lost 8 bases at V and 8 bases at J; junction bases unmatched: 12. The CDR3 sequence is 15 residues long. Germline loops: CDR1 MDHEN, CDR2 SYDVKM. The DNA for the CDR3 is TGTGCCAGCTCGAACTCAGCAGGGGGTTATTCACCCCTCCACTTT. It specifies CASSNSAGGYSPLHF. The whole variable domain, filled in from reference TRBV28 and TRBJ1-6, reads DVKVTQSSRYLVKRTGEKVFLECVQDMDHENMFWYRQDPGLGLRLIYFSYDVKMKEKGDIPEGYSVSREKKERFSLILESASTNQTSMYLCASSNSAGGYSPLHFGNGTRLTVT.

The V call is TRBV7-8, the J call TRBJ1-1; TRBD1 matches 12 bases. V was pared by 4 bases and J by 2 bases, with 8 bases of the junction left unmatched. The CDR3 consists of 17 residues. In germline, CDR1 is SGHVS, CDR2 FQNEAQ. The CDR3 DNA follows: TGTGCCAGCAGCTCGACCGGGACAGGGGGCAGAAACACTGAAGCTTTCTTT. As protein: CASSSTGTGGRNTEAFF.

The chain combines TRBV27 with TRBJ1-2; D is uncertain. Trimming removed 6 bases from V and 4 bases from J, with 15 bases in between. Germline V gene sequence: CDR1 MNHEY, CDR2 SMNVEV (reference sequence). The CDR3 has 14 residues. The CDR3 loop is CASRASVALYGYTF. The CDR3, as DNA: TGTGCCAGCAGAGCCTCGGTGGCCCTCTATGGCTACACCTTC.